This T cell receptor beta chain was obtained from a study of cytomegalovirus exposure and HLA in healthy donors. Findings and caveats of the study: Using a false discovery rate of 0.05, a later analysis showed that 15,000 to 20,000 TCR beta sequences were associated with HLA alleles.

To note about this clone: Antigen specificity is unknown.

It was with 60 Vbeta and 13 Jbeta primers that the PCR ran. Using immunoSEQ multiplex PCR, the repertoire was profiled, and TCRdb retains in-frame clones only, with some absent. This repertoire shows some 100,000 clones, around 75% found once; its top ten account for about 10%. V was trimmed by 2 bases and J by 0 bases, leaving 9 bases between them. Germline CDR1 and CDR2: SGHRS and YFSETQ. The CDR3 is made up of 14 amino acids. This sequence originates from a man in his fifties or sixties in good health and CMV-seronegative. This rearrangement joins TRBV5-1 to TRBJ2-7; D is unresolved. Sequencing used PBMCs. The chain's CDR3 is CASSFGSSSYEQYF. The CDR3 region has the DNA TGCGCCAGCAGCTTCGGTAGCAGCTCCTACGAGCAGTACTTC.